The T cell receptor (beta chain) described here comes from a study of blood T cell repertoires in COVID-19. Looking at the study overall: Samples came from the United States, Italy and Spain, spanning acute and convalescent COVID-19. T cells, B-cell-depleted T cells, or PBMCs supplied cDNA or gDNA.

As processed by the authors: The authors estimated nucleated cell counts from reference gene primer amplification. TCRdb keeps only in-frame clones here, not all; method: immunoSEQ multiplex PCR. V and J calls and clone size are given by that table; D and trimming were obtained from the DNA. The profile shows about 91,000 clones, about 91% of them singletons. Germline lookup yields CDR1 GTSNPN and CDR2 SVGIG (reference sequence). V lost 0 bases to trimming and J lost 0 bases, with 12 bases between them. This CDR3 has 16 residues. The source is a woman between 70 and 85 years old with acute or convalescent COVID-19. This chain connects TRBV30 to TRBJ1-3; D gene ambiguous. The specimen was peripheral blood. CDR3 region: CAWSVLDSNSGNTIYF. DNA of the CDR3: TGTGCCTGGAGTGTACTTGACTCCAACTCTGGAAACACCATATATTTT.